This T cell receptor (beta chain) was retrieved from a study of beta chain features in type 1 diabetes. The authors reverse transcribed all of the isolated RNA, so sequencing captured expressed TCRB transcripts. Profiling relied on immunoSEQ multiplex PCR, and the TCRdb table lists in-frame clones only, not all of them. The table includes a few hundred thousand clones, roughly a fifth detected once. What was sequenced was naive CD4+ T cells from blood. The clonotype originates from a woman under 30 in good health.

CDR3 DNA: TGCAGCGTTGAGGCGGGGGCTGCAGCTAACTATGGCTACACCTTC. This translates into CSVEAGAAANYGYTF. The chain couples TRBV29-1 to TRBJ1-2, with a possible D match to TRBD1 (6 bases). The CDR3 is 15 amino acids. The germline V gene has CDR1 SQVTM and CDR2 ANQGSEA. The V and J ends lost 3 bases and 0 bases respectively, with 14 bases between them.